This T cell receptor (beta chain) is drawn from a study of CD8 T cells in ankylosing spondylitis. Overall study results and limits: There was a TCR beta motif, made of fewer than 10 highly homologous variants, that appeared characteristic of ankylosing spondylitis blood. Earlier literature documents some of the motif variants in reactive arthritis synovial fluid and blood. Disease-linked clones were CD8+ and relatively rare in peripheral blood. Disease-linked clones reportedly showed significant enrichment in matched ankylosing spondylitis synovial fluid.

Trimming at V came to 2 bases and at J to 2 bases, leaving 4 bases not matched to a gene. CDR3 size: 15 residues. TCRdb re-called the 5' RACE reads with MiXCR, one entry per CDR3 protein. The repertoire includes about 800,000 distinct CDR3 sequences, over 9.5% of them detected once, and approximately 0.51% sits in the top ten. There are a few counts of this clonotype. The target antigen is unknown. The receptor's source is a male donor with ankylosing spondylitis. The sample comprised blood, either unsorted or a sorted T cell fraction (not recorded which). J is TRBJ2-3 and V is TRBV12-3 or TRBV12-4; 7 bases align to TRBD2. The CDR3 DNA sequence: TGTGCCAGCAGTTTATACGAGCGGGACACAGATACGCAGTATTTT. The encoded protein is CASSLYERDTDTQYF.